Listed below are T cell receptor beta chains from one sample, sequenced in a study of brain T cells in children with intractable seizures. Sequenced by immunoSEQ multiplex PCR; TCRdb stores in-frame clones only, minus some. The sample yields around 41,000 clones, about 93% seen once. Sequences were derived from peripheral blood, sampled at surgery. The origin of the receptors is a girl aged 2-10 years with tuberous sclerosis and intractable seizures. The CDR3 runs from the conserved cysteine through the conserved F or W. D genes are given only for firm matches. Some rows mark clone size as missing; the rest say once, few, many or name a class of expanded clone.

j_gene	abundance	v_gene	d_gene	CDR3aa	CDR3nt
TRBJ2-1	once	TRBV7-3	TRBD1	CASSLIARQGDSNEQFF	TGTGCCAGCAGCTTAATCGCGAGACAGGGGGATTCTAATGAGCAGTTCTTC
TRBJ1-1	once	TRBV19	.	CASSMGHEAFF	TGTGCCAGTAGTATGGGACATGAAGCTTTCTTT
TRBJ2-3	.	TRBV6-2/TRBV6-3	TRBD2	CASSYRGGPDTQYF	TGTGCCAGCAGTTACCGGGGGGGCCCAGATACGCAGTATTTT
TRBJ2-3	.	TRBV18	.	CASSPAGAGTENTQYF	TGTGCCAGCTCCCCGGCGGGGGCGGGTACGGAAAATACGCAGTATTTT
TRBJ1-1	.	TRBV6-1	.	CASSEAGTPTEAFF	TGTGCCAGCAGTGAAGCCGGGACACCCACTGAAGCTTTCTTT
TRBJ1-3	.	TRBV10-2	.	CASSEDARGSGNTIYF	TGCGCCAGCAGTGAGGATGCGAGGGGCTCTGGAAACACCATATATTTT
TRBJ2-7	.	TRBV6-5	TRBD1	CASTGQGKRDEQYF	TGTGCCAGCACCGGACAGGGGAAGAGGGACGAGCAGTACTTC
TRBJ1-1	.	TRBV7-2	.	CASSGPLNTEAFF	TGTGCCAGCAGCGGACCGCTGAACACTGAAGCTTTCTTT
TRBJ2-7	.	TRBV5-1	.	CASSKDWEQYF	TGCGCCAGCAGCAAGGACTGGGAGCAGTACTTC
TRBJ1-5	.	TRBV6-1	.	CASSEGQPNQPQHF	TGTGCCAGCAGTGAAGGTCAACCCAATCAGCCCCAGCATTTT
TRBJ2-3	.	TRBV9	TRBD2	CASSVGSSGATDTQYF	TGTGCCAGCAGCGTAGGGTCTAGCGGGGCGACAGATACGCAGTATTTT
TRBJ1-2	.	TRBV5-6	TRBD1	CASTDLKGGQDNYGYTF	TGTGCCAGCACCGACCTGAAGGGGGGACAGGATAACTATGGCTACACCTTC